The clone carrying this T cell receptor beta chain is a singleton in its sample. The data originate from a study of blood T cell repertoires in COVID-19. The V end was cut by 0 bases, the J end by 4 bases, with 6 bases between. Germline CDR1 is MNHEY and CDR2 is SVGAGI. The CDR3 has 13 amino acids. The protocol was immunoSEQ multiplex PCR, while the TCRdb copy is restricted to in-frame clones and leaves out a portion. The sample lists roughly 80,000 clones; about four fifths were seen once. This chain connects TRBV6-5 to TRBJ1-2; D call uncertain. Sequenced: peripheral blood. The sequence derives from a man older than 75 with acute or convalescent COVID-19. This CDR3 is CASSYSGGYGYTF. CDR3 nucleotide sequence: TGTGCCAGCAGTTACTCGGGAGGCTATGGCTACACCTTC.